The sequence of this T cell receptor (beta chain) was determined in a study of blood T cell repertoires in COVID-19. Study context: T cells, B-cell-depleted T cells, or PBMCs provided the cDNA or gDNA that served as material.

CDR1 is LGHDT, CDR2 YNNKEL, per germline (reference sequence). Trimming took 5 bases from V and 2 from J; bases not matched to a gene: 2. The CDR3 covers 13 residues. Generated by immunoSEQ multiplex PCR, the TCRdb table keeps only in-frame clones and is missing some. The data show roughly 100,000 clones, with about 77% seen just once and roughly 10% held by the top ten. Sequencing used peripheral blood. The chain is built from TRBV3-1 (or the pseudogene TRBV3-2) and TRBJ2-5; 7 bases map to TRBD1. This clonotype was sampled from a woman of 80 years or more with acute or convalescent COVID-19. The CDR3 here is CASSAGGQETQYF. In DNA, the CDR3 is TGTGCCAGCAGCGCAGGGGGTCAAGAGACCCAGTACTTC.